This is a list of T cell receptor beta chains from one sample in a study of spatial heterogeneity in lung cancer. TCRdb ran MiXCR on the 5' RACE reads and lists one entry per CDR3 protein. The data show some 15,000 distinct CDR3 sequences, about 7% seen once. Source: lung tumor tissue, taken at surgery. The receptors here all came from a male donor with early-stage non-small cell lung cancer. The CDR3 runs from the conserved cysteine through the conserved F or W. D genes are given only for firm matches. A clone size is listed for some rows: how often the clone was seen (once, few, many), or a class if it is expanded.

j_call | clone_size | v_call | d_call | cdr3_nt | cdr3_aa
TRBJ2-5 | few | TRBV7-2 | TRBD2 | TGTGCCAGCAGCTTAGGACCGGGACTAGCGGGACAAGAGACCCAGTACTTC | CASSLGPGLAGQETQYF
TRBJ1-6 | once | TRBV20-1 | TRBD1 | TGCAGTGCTAGTCTGACAGGGGGGGGTTCACCCCTCCACTTT | CSASLTGGGSPLHF
TRBJ2-3 | NA | TRBV7-9 | NA | TGTGCCAGCAGCGCGGGACCCGGGCAGTATTTT | CASSAGPGQYF
TRBJ1-5 | NA | TRBV20-1 | TRBD1 | TGCAGTGCTAGAAGGCCGGGGACAGAATGGAATCAGCCCCAGCATTTT | CSARRPGTEWNQPQHF
TRBJ2-5 | many | TRBV7-2 | NA | TGTGCCAGCAGCTTACGTCTGGGGGAGACCCAGTACTTC | CASSLRLGETQYF
TRBJ2-5 | NA | TRBV7-2 | NA | TGTGCCAGCAGCTTAGGGCAGGGCCGGCAAGAGACCCAGTACTTC | CASSLGQGRQETQYF
TRBJ2-5 | few | TRBV19 | NA | TGTGCCAGTAGTAGGAGCAACCAAGAGACCCAGTACTTC | CASSRSNQETQYF
TRBJ1-4 | many | TRBV7-9 | NA | TGTGCCAGCAGCTCGCGGCCCGCAACTAATGAAAAACTGTTTTTT | CASSSRPATNEKLFF
TRBJ1-4 | few | TRBV12-3/TRBV12-4 | NA | TGTGCCAGCAGTTTGTCCGGGGGGAAAGAAAAACTGTTTTTT | CASSLSGGKEKLFF
TRBJ1-6 | few | TRBV6-5 | NA | TGTGCCAGCAGTTACTTTGGCGGAAGCTCCTATAATTCACCCCTCCACTTT | CASSYFGGSSYNSPLHF
TRBJ2-3 | NA | TRBV4-2 | NA | TGTGCCAGCAGCCAAGGCCCCCCAGATACGCAGTATTTT | CASSQGPPDTQYF
TRBJ2-5 | NA | TRBV29-1 | NA | TGCAGCCTCGGGGAGTCAGGACGGCTACAAGAGACCCAGTACTTC | CSLGESGRLQETQYF
TRBJ2-5 | NA | TRBV29-1 | NA | TGCAGCGTTGATGGGCGAGACCAAGAGACCCAGTACTTC | CSVDGRDQETQYF
TRBJ2-3 | many | TRBV6-6 | TRBD2 | TGTGCCAGCAGTCGAACCGCGGGGGGCGCAGGTACGCAGTATTTT | CASSRTAGGAGTQYF